This T cell receptor beta chain appears in the sequencing data of a study of OX40 agonist ivuxolimab in advanced cancers. Study details: Patients were dosed with the agonistic anti-OX40 (CD134) antibody ivuxolimab.

Findings and caveats of the study: More expanded clones were seen, on average, in CD8+ T cells than in CD4+. Clonal expansion was seen in CD4+ and CD8+ blood T cells by week 6 at 0.1 to 3.0 mg/kg.

TCRdb's table, derived via immunoSEQ multiplex PCR, lists solely in-frame clones and lacks some. The sample has approximately 94,000 clones, around 90% seen once. Blood sampling took place at baseline, cycle 4 day 1, and cycle 7 day 1. This CDR3 is built from 12 residues. The germline CDR1 and CDR2 sequences are MDHEN and SYDVKM. V lost 5 bases and J lost 16; bases outside the gene matches: 7. As to this clone: The antigen is not known.

The chain joins TRBV28 to TRBJ2-1; TRBD2 aligns across 11 bases. The receptor comes from an adult with an advanced solid tumor such as melanoma, head and neck, liver or kidney cancer. The input for sequencing was CD4+ or CD8+ T cells sorted from blood, taken in a trial of the OX40 agonist ivuxolimab. The CDR3 DNA reads TGTGCCAGCAGTCTCTTAGCGGGAGGGCCTTTCTTC. Residues: CASSLLAGGPFF. The full variable domain, in which reference TRBV28 and TRBJ2-1 provide the parts outside the CDR3, is DVKVTQSSRYLVKRTGEKVFLECVQDMDHENMFWYRQDPGLGLRLIYFSYDVKMKEKGDIPEGYSVSREKKERFSLILESASTNQTSMYLCASSLLAGGPFFGPGTRLTVL.